A selection of T cell receptor beta chains follows, all from one sample in a study of blood T cell repertoires in COVID-19. Sequenced by immunoSEQ multiplex PCR; TCRdb stores in-frame clones only, minus some. The top ten clones hold around 5% of a sample with about 140,000 clones, roughly 84% of them seen once. Source material: PBMCs or T cells enriched from blood (not recorded which). The source is a man between 70 and 80 years old who had been exposed to COVID-19. Each CDR3 is given with its conserved first and last residue. D genes are given only for firm matches. Size is stated for part of the rows, as once, few or many counts, or as a class when the clone is expanded.

size	V	J	D	CDR3	DNA
-	TRBV19	TRBJ1-6	-	CASSIQGNSPLHF	TGTGCCAGTAGTATACAGGGGAATTCACCCCTCCACTTT
-	TRBV7-3	TRBJ1-1	-	CASSLRPPTGSGVGTEAFF	TGTGCCAGCAGCTTAAGACCGCCGACAGGTTCTGGAGTCGGCACTGAAGCTTTCTTT
-	TRBV12-3/TRBV12-4	TRBJ1-2	TRBD1	CASSRDTGEGYTF	TGTGCCAGCAGTCGAGACACAGGGGAGGGCTACACCTTC
-	TRBV25-1	TRBJ2-3	TRBD2	CASSEASGMSTDTQYF	TGTGCCAGCAGTGAGGCTAGCGGGATGAGCACAGATACGCAGTATTTT
-	TRBV15	TRBJ1-2	TRBD1	CATSLDRAGNYGYTF	TGTGCCACCAGCCTCGACAGGGCCGGGAACTATGGCTACACCTTC
-	TRBV12-3/TRBV12-4	TRBJ1-1	-	CASSSGMNTEAFF	TGTGCCAGCAGTTCAGGTATGAACACTGAAGCTTTCTTT
-	TRBV19	TRBJ2-3	TRBD1	CASKGQGAWTQYF	TGTGCCAGTAAGGGGCAGGGGGCGTGGACGCAGTATTTT
-	TRBV11-2	TRBJ2-1	TRBD2	CASSLLTSGSSYNEQFF	TGTGCCAGCAGCTTACTTACTAGCGGGAGTTCCTACAATGAGCAGTTCTTC
-	TRBV11-2	TRBJ1-6	-	CASSFESSYNSPLHF	TGTGCCAGCAGCTTTGAGAGCTCCTATAATTCACCCCTCCACTTT
-	TRBV19	TRBJ1-4	-	CASSIGWETTNEKLFF	TGTGCCAGTAGTATCGGCTGGGAGACAACTAATGAAAAACTGTTTTTT
-	TRBV7-9	TRBJ2-2	-	CASSLYGKNTGELFF	TGTGCCAGCAGCTTGTACGGGAAGAACACCGGGGAGCTGTTTTTT
-	TRBV5-4	TRBJ1-4	-	CASTAPGEKLFF	TGTGCCAGCACCGCCCCAGGTGAAAAACTGTTTTTT
-	TRBV3-1/TRBV3-2	TRBJ1-4	TRBD1	CASSLQGFGEKLFF	TGTGCCAGCAGCCTACAGGGGTTCGGGGAAAAACTGTTTTTT
-	TRBV19	TRBJ1-5	-	CASTRVSDQPQHF	TGTGCCAGCACTCGGGTGAGCGATCAGCCCCAGCATTTT
-	TRBV3-1/TRBV3-2	TRBJ1-1	-	CASRPRLGGSGAFF	TGTGCCAGCAGGCCAAGATTGGGGGGTTCGGGAGCTTTCTTT
-	TRBV18	TRBJ2-7	TRBD2	CASSPWVAGGSYEQYF	TGTGCCAGCTCACCCTGGGTAGCGGGAGGGTCCTACGAGCAGTACTTC
-	TRBV7-2	TRBJ2-1	-	CASSLTPGAYNEQFF	TGTGCCAGCAGCCTTACCCCTGGAGCCTACAATGAGCAGTTCTTC
-	TRBV7-2	TRBJ2-5	-	CASSLVWAAQETQYF	TGTGCCAGCAGCTTAGTGTGGGCAGCCCAAGAGACCCAGTACTTC
-	TRBV3-1/TRBV3-2	TRBJ2-7	TRBD2	CASSLGTRGSYEQYF	TGTGCCAGCAGCCTCGGGACTAGAGGGTCCTACGAGCAGTACTTC
-	TRBV6-5	TRBJ1-2	TRBD1	CASSYSRTGTNYGYTF	TGTGCCAGCAGTTACTCGCGGACAGGGACTAACTATGGCTACACCTTC
few	TRBV5-1	TRBJ2-5	-	CASSYATEETQYF	TGCGCCAGCAGCTACGCCACGGAAGAGACCCAGTACTTC
few	TRBV7-8	TRBJ1-2	-	CASSLSTQGNNGYTF	TGTGCCAGCAGCTTAAGTACCCAGGGGAATAATGGCTACACCTTC
-	TRBV11-2	TRBJ2-3	-	CASSYDVSGEYTDTQYF	TGTGCCAGCAGTTACGACGTGAGTGGGGAGTACACAGATACGCAGTATTTT
-	TRBV6-6	TRBJ1-1	-	CASSLIQGGRTEAFF	TGTGCCAGCAGTTTGATACAGGGCGGTAGGACTGAAGCTTTCTTT
few	TRBV5-4	TRBJ1-6	-	CASSLGHPSSYNSPLHF	TGTGCCAGCAGCTTGGGACACCCGAGCTCCTATAATTCACCCCTCCACTTT
-	TRBV5-4	TRBJ1-2	-	CASSLAGGYTF	TGTGCCAGCAGCTTGGCCGGTGGCTACACCTTC
-	TRBV27	TRBJ2-7	TRBD1	CASSPGTGSSYEQYF	TGTGCCAGCAGCCCCGGGACAGGAAGCTCCTACGAGCAGTACTTC
-	TRBV20-1	TRBJ1-1	-	CSASKGGMNTEAFF	TGCAGTGCTAGTAAAGGGGGAATGAACACTGAAGCTTTCTTT
-	TRBV11-3	TRBJ2-3	TRBD2	CASSLAGGIADTQYF	TGTGCCAGCAGCTTAGCGGGGGGAATAGCAGATACGCAGTATTTT
once	TRBV7-6	TRBJ1-6	-	CASGLSGGAGNSPLHF	TGTGCCAGCGGCTTAAGCGGGGGCGCGGGAAATTCACCCCTCCACTTT
-	TRBV7-9	TRBJ2-1	-	CASRISGNEQFF	TGTGCCAGCAGGATCAGTGGCAATGAGCAGTTCTTC
-	TRBV4-1	TRBJ2-3	TRBD2	CASRLGGSSTDTQYF	TGCGCCAGCAGACTCGGGGGGTCTAGCACAGATACGCAGTATTTT
-	TRBV6-5	TRBJ1-1	TRBD1	CASRRTGRGTEAFF	TGTGCCAGCAGAAGGACAGGGCGAGGTACTGAAGCTTTCTTT
few	TRBV6-5	TRBJ1-5	TRBD1	CASRPSDRAQPQHF	TGTGCCAGCAGACCCTCTGACAGGGCCCAGCCCCAGCATTTT
-	TRBV29-1	TRBJ1-2	TRBD1	CSVLATGNNHGYTF	TGCAGCGTTTTGGCGACAGGGAACAACCATGGCTACACCTTC
-	TRBV9	TRBJ2-7	TRBD1	CASSARTGDYEQYF	TGTGCCAGCAGCGCCAGGACAGGGGACTACGAGCAGTACTTC
-	TRBV11-2	TRBJ2-2	-	CASSRNGYTGELFF	TGTGCCAGCAGCCGTAACGGGTACACCGGGGAGCTGTTTTTT
-	TRBV7-2	TRBJ1-5	-	CASSSRGPGQPQHF	TGTGCCAGCAGCTCTCGGGGTCCGGGACAGCCCCAGCATTTT
once	TRBV19	TRBJ2-7	TRBD2	CASSFGLAGAEQYF	TGTGCCAGTAGTTTCGGACTAGCGGGGGCCGAGCAGTACTTC
-	TRBV29-1	TRBJ2-2	-	CSAAGVLYTGELFF	TGCAGCGCGGCAGGGGTTCTTTACACCGGGGAGCTGTTTTTT